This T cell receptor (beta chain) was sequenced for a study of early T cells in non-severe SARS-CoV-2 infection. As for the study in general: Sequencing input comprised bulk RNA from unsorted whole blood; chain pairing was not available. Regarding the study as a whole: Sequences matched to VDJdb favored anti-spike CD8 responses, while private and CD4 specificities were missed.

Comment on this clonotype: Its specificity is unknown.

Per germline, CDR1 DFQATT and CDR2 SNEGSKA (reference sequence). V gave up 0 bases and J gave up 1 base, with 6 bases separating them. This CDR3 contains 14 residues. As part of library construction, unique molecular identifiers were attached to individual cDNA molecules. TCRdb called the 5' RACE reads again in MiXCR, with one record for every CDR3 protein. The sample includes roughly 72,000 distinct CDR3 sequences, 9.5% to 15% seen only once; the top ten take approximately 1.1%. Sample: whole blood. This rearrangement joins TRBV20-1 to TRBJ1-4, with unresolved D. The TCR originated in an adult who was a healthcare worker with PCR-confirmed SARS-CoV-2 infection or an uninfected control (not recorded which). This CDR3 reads CSARDSGTNEKLFF. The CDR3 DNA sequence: TGCAGTGCTAGAGATTCCGGAACTAATGAAAAACTGTTTTTT.